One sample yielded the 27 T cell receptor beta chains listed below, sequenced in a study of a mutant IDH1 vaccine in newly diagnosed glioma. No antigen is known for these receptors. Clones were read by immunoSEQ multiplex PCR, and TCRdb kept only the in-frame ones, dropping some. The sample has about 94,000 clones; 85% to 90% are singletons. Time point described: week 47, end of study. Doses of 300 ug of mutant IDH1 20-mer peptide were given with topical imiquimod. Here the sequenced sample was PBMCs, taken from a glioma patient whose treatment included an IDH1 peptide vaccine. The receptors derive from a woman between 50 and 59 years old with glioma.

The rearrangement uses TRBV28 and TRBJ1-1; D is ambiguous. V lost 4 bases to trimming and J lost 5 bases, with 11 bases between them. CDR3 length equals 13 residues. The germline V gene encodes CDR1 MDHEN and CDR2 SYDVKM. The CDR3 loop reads CASSSGRVTEAFF. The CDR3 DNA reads TGTGCCAGCAGTTCAGGACGGGTGACTGAAGCTTTCTTT.

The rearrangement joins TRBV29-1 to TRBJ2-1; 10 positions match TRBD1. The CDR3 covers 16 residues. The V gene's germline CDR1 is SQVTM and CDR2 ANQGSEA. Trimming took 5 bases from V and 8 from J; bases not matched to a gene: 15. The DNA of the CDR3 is TGCAGCGTTTACGGACAGGGGGTGCCCGGCTCGGATGAGCAGTTCTTC. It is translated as CSVYGQGVPGSDEQFF.

This CDR3 is CASSPPPRFSGANVLTF. In DNA, the CDR3 is TGTGCCAGCAGCCCCCCACCAAGGTTCTCTGGGGCCAACGTCCTGACTTTC. V and J are TRBV7-9 and TRBJ2-6, with unresolved D. The CDR3 has 17 residues. V lost 5 bases, J lost 0 bases, and 14 bases lay in between. CDR1 is SEHNR, CDR2 FQNEAQ, per germline (reference sequence).

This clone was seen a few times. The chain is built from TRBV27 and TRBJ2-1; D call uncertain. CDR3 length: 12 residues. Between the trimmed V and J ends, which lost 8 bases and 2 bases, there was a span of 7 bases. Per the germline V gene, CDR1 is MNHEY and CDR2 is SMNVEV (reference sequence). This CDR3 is CASRGTYNEQFF. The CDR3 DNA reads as TGTGCCAGCCGAGGCACCTACAATGAGCAGTTCTTC.

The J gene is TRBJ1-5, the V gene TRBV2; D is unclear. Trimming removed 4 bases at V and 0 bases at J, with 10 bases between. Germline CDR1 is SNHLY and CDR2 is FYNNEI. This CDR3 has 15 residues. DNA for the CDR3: TGTGCCAGCAGTGTAGGAGACACTAGCAATCAGCCCCAGCATTTT. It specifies CASSVGDTSNQPQHF.

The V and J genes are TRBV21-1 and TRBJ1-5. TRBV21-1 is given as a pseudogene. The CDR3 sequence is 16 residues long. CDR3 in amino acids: CASTLRVEFSNQPQHF. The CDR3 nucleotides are TGTGCCAGCACCCTCCGGGTCGAATTTAGCAATCAGCCCCAGCATTTT.

The DNA of the CDR3 is TGTGCCAGCTCACCACCGATCTTGCGACTAGCCCTATACAATGAGCAGTTCTTC. It encodes CASSPPILRLALYNEQFF. The V and J genes are TRBV18 and TRBJ2-1; 7 bases agree with TRBD2. Germline V gene data show CDR1 as KGHSH and CDR2 as LQKENI. The CDR3 is 18 residues long. After removal of 0 bases from V and 4 bases from J, the junction contained 12 bases not matched to a gene.

CDR3 in amino acids: CASSPSGGGPYEQYF. The CDR3 region has the DNA TGCGCCAGCAGCCCCTCGGGGGGAGGGCCGTACGAGCAGTACTTC. This chain uses TRBV5-1 with TRBJ2-7; 7 nucleotides align to TRBD2. The junction had 11 bases not matched to a gene; V was cut back by 4 bases and J by 4 bases. CDR1 is SGHRS, CDR2 YFSETQ, per germline. The CDR3 length is 15 residues.

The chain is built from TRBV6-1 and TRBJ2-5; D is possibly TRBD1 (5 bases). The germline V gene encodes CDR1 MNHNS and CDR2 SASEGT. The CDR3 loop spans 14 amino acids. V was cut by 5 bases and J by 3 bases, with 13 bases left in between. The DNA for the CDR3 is TGTGCCAGCAGTTCCTGGACATTGAAAGAGACCCAGTACTTC. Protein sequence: CASSSWTLKETQYF.

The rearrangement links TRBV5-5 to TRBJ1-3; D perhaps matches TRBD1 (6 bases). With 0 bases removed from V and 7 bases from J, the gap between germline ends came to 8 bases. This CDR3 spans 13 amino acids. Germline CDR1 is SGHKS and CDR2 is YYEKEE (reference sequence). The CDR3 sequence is CASSLDRDNTIYF. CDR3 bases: TGTGCCAGCAGCTTGGACAGGGACAACACCATATATTTT.

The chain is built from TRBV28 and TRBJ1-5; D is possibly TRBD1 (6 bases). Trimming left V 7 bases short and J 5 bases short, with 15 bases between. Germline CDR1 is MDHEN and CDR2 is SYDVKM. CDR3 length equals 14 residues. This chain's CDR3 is CASTAGTSYQPQHF. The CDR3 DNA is TGTGCCAGCACCGCAGGGACATCCTATCAGCCCCAGCATTTT.

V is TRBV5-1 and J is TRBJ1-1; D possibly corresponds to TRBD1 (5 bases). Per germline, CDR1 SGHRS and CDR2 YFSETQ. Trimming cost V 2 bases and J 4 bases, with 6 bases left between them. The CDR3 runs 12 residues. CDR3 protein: CASSFGATEAFF. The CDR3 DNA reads TGCGCCAGCAGCTTTGGGGCCACTGAAGCTTTCTTT.

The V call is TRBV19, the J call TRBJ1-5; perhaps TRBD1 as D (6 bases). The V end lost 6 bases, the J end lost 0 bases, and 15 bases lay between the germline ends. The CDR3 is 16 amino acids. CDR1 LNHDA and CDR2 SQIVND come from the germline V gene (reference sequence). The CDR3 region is CASSTGQFYSNQPQHF. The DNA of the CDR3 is TGTGCCAGTAGCACCGGACAGTTCTATAGCAATCAGCCCCAGCATTTT.

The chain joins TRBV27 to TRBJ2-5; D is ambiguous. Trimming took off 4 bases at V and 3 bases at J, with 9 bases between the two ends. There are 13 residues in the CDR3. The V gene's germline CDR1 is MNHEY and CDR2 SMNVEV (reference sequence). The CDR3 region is CASSYNSKETQYF. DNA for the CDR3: TGTGCCAGCAGTTACAACAGCAAAGAGACCCAGTACTTC.

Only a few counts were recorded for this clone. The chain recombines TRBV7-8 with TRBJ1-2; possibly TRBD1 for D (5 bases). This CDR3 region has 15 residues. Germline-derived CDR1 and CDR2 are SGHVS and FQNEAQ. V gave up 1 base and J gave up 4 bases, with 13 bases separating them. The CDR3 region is CASSLEFSQVYGYTF. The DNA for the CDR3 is TGTGCCAGCAGCTTAGAGTTTTCACAGGTCTATGGCTACACCTTC.

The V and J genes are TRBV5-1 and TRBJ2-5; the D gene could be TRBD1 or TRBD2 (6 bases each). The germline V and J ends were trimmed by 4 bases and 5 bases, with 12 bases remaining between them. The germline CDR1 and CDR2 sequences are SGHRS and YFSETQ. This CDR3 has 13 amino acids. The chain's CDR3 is CASSDGGHETQYF. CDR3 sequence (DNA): TGCGCCAGCAGCGATGGGGGGCACGAGACCCAGTACTTC.

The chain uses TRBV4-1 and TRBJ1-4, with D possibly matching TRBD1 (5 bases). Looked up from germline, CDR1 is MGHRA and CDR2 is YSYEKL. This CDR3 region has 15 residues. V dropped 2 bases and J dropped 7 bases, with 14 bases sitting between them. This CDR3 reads CASSQIEGRVEKLFF. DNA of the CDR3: TGCGCCAGCAGCCAAATCGAGGGGAGGGTTGAAAAACTGTTTTTT.

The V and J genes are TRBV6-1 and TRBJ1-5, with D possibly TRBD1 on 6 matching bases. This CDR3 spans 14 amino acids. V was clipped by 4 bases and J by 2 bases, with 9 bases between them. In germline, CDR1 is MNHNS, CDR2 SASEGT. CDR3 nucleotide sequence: TGTGCCAGCAGTGTCTCAGGGGGCAATCAGCCCCAGCATTTT. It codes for CASSVSGGNQPQHF.

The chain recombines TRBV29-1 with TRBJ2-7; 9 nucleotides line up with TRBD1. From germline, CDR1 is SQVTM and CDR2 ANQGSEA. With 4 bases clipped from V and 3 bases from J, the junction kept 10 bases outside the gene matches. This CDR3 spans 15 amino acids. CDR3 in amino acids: CSVGSVGTGSYEQYF. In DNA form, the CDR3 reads TGCAGCGTTGGATCTGTCGGGACAGGGAGCTACGAGCAGTACTTC.

This CDR3 is CASRKGGEYEQYF. The DNA of the CDR3 is TGTGCCAGCCGAAAGGGAGGGGAATACGAGCAGTACTTC. This chain joins TRBV2 and TRBJ2-7; TRBD2 matches at 7 bases. The CDR3 has 13 amino acids. From germline, CDR1 is SNHLY and CDR2 FYNNEI. The V gene end was trimmed by 8 bases and the J gene end by 4 bases; junction bases not matched to a gene: 8. The full variable domain, rest sourced from reference TRBV2 and TRBJ2-7, is EPEVTQTPSHQVTQMGQEVILRCVPISNHLYFYWYRQILGQKVEFLVSFYNNEISEKSEIFDDQFSVERPDGSNFTLKIRSTKLEDSAMYFCASRKGGEYEQYFGPGTRLTVT.

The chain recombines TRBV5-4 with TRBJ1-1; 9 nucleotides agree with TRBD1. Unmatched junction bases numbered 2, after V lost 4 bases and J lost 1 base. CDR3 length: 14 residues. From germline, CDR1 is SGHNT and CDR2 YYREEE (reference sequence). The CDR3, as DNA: TGTGCCAGCAGCGTGGGACAGGGGAACACTGAAGCTTTCTTT. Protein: CASSVGQGNTEAFF.

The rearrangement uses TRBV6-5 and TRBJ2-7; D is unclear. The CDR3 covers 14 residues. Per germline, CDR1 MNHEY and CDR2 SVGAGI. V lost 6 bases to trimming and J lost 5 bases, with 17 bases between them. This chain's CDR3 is CASSRLWVDNEQYF. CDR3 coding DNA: TGTGCCAGCAGCCGCCTGTGGGTAGACAACGAGCAGTACTTC.

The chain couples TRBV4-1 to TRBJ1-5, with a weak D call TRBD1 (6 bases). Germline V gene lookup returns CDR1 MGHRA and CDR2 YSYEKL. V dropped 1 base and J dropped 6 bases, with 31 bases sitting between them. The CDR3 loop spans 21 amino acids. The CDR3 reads CASSQGGSNYRVGPAGQPQHF. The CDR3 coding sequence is TGCGCCAGCAGCCAAGGGGGATCTAACTACAGGGTGGGGCCCGCGGGTCAGCCCCAGCATTTT.

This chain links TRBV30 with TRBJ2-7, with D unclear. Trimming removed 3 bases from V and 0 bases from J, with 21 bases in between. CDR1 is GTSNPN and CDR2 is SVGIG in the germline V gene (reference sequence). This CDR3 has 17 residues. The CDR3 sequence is CAWSTNSRSHSSYEQYF. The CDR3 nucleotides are TGTGCCTGGAGCACGAACTCCAGGTCCCATAGCTCCTACGAGCAGTACTTC.

CDR3 in DNA: TGTGCCAGCAGCGATGCGCAGGGCTTCGGTGCCTACGAGCAGTACTTC. It yields the protein CASSDAQGFGAYEQYF. The J gene is TRBJ2-7, the V gene TRBV5-8; a weak D match, TRBD1 (5 bases). The CDR3 has 16 amino acids. The germline V gene has CDR1 SGHTS and CDR2 YDEGEE. Trimming left V 4 bases short and J 2 bases short, with 19 bases between. The full variable domain, in which reference TRBV5-8 and TRBJ2-7 provide the parts outside the CDR3, is EAGVTQSPTHLIKTRGQQATLRCSPISGHTSVYWYQQALGLGLQFLLWYDEGEERNRGNFPPRFSGRQFPNYSSELNVNALELEDSALYLCASSDAQGFGAYEQYFGPGTRLTVT.

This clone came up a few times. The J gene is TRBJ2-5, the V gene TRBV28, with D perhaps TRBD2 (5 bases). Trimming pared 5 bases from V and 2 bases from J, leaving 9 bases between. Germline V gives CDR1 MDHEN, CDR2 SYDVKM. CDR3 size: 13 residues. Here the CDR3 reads CASSVGLQETQYF. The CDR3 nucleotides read TGTGCCAGCAGTGTAGGACTGCAAGAGACCCAGTACTTC.

The CDR3 sequence is CASSLSGFGYGYTF. The CDR3, as DNA: TGCGCCAGCAGCTTAAGCGGGTTCGGCTATGGCTACACCTTC. The chain employs TRBV5-1 and TRBJ1-2; D unclear. CDR3 length equals 14 residues. Trimming left V 2 bases short and J 4 bases short, with 12 bases between. Germline V gene sequence: CDR1 SGHRS, CDR2 YFSETQ.